Listed below are T cell receptor beta chains from one sample, sequenced in a study of blood T cell repertoires in COVID-19. Repertoires were generated with immunoSEQ multiplex PCR, while TCRdb's copy carries only in-frame clones and drops some. Of over 150,000 clones in the sample, approximately 83% were seen once. Sequenced material: peripheral blood. Every receptor here comes from a man in his fifties with active or convalescent COVID-19. Both conserved end residues are part of each CDR3. D genes are given only for firm matches. The size entry is marked missing in some rows and otherwise reads once, few, many or a size class.

-	-	TRBV18	TRBJ2-3	CASSSNVQADTQYF	TGTGCCAGCTCATCCAACGTACAGGCAGATACGCAGTATTTT
-	-	TRBV6-5	TRBJ1-1	CASSYWTEMNTEAFF	TGTGCCAGCAGTTATTGGACAGAAATGAACACTGAAGCTTTCTTT
-	TRBD2	TRBV7-2	TRBJ2-3	CASSSQMTSGGADTQYF	TGTGCCAGCAGCTCACAAATGACTAGCGGGGGCGCAGATACGCAGTATTTT
-	-	TRBV19	TRBJ2-2	CASSIDFYGELFF	TGTGCCAGTAGTATAGATTTTTACGGGGAGCTGTTTTTT
-	TRBD2	TRBV10-3	TRBJ2-7	CAISESRGLGTYEQYF	TGTGCCATCAGTGAGTCGAGGGGACTAGGGACCTACGAGCAGTACTTC
-	TRBD2	TRBV30	TRBJ2-7	CAWTGLAIHEQYF	TGTGCCTGGACGGGACTAGCGATCCACGAGCAGTACTTC
-	TRBD1	TRBV28	TRBJ2-5	CASNESDRPARETQYF	TGTGCCAGCAACGAATCGGACAGGCCCGCTAGAGAGACCCAGTACTTC
-	-	TRBV2	TRBJ2-7	CASRGQTSSYEQYF	TGTGCCAGCAGGGGCCAGACGAGCTCCTACGAGCAGTACTTC
-	TRBD1	TRBV9	TRBJ1-2	CASSVAGTGRNYGYTF	TGTGCCAGCAGCGTAGCCGGGACAGGACGTAACTATGGCTACACCTTC
-	-	TRBV6-1	TRBJ2-5	CASSDTGRVRETQYF	TGTGCCAGCAGTGACACAGGCCGGGTCAGAGAGACCCAGTACTTC
-	-	TRBV18	TRBJ2-5	CASSPPVQQETQYF	TGTGCCAGCTCACCACCAGTACAGCAAGAGACCCAGTACTTC
-	-	TRBV11-2	TRBJ2-5	CASSWKQGKETQYF	TGTGCCAGCAGCTGGAAACAGGGAAAGGAGACCCAGTACTTC
-	-	TRBV2	TRBJ1-4	CASSLGQVATNEKLFF	TGTGCCAGCAGTCTAGGACAAGTTGCAACTAATGAAAAACTGTTTTTT
few	-	TRBV19	TRBJ1-1	CASSIYLPNTEAFF	TGTGCCAGTAGTATTTATCTCCCGAACACTGAAGCTTTCTTT